This entry features one TCR beta chain sequence. From germline, CDR1 is MNHEY and CDR2 SVGAGI. Trimming cost V 2 bases and J 7 bases, with 11 bases left between them. The length of the CDR3 is 13 residues. Profiled with immunoSEQ multiplex PCR; TCRdb holds only in-frame clones, not every one. The sample records approximately 70,000 clones, around 87% being singletons. This entry is derived from a study of T cell responses to AZD1222 COVID-19 vaccine. V usage is TRBV6-5 and J usage is TRBJ1-1; the D gene is possibly TRBD1 (6 bases). The clonotype was recovered from an adult in good health. The specimen comprised peripheral blood, sampled on day 0 of AZD1222 vaccination. The CDR3 here is CASSYGGAYEAFF. CDR3 sequence (DNA): TGTGCCAGCAGTTACGGGGGGGCCTATGAAGCTTTCTTT.